One and the same sample provided the 3 T cell receptor beta chains below, sequenced in a study of CD8+ T cells in alopecia areata. The treatment is: oral pan-JAK inhibitor, 5-10 mg twice daily. RNA extraction and reverse transcription yielded cDNA as sequencing template. Using immunoSEQ multiplex PCR, the repertoire was profiled, and TCRdb retains in-frame clones only, with some absent. This table has approximately 200,000 clones, around 43% appearing once. The sequencing used CD4+ T cells sorted from blood, collected at roughly week 36, from a patient treated with tofacitinib. These receptors were taken from a human donor with alopecia areata.

The J gene is TRBJ1-2, the V gene TRBV29-1; tentative D call: TRBD1 (6 bases). The CDR3 has 14 amino acids. V gave up 6 bases and J gave up 6 bases, with 20 bases separating them. CDR1 and CDR2 (germline): SQVTM, ANQGSEA. In nucleotides, the CDR3 is TGCAGCGTCCCGAAGGGGACGGGGGGGCATGGCTACACCTTC. It yields the protein CSVPKGTGGHGYTF.

The J gene is TRBJ2-1, the V gene TRBV9; D not certain. CDR1 and CDR2 from the germline V gene are SGDLS and YYNGEE. Trimming pared 4 bases from V and 7 bases from J, leaving 21 bases between. The CDR3 extends over 16 amino acids. CDR3 region: CASSPLPWGYGNEQFF. The CDR3 DNA is TGTGCCAGCAGCCCCCTCCCGTGGGGATACGGTAATGAGCAGTTCTTC. Together with reference TRBV9 and TRBJ2-1, the CDR3 gives the full variable domain: DSGVTQTPKHLITATGQRVTLRCSPRSGDLSVYWYQQSLDQGLQFLIQYYNGEERAKGNILERFSAQQFPDLHSELNLSSLELGDSALYFCASSPLPWGYGNEQFFGPGTRLTVL.

This clone was observed a few times. The chain links TRBV29-1 to TRBJ2-3, with unresolved D. The germline V gene encodes CDR1 SQVTM and CDR2 ANQGSEA. V shed 1 base and J shed 2 bases, with 7 bases lying between them. This CDR3 region has 13 residues. For the CDR3, the DNA is TGCAGCGTTGAAGGATTCGCCACAGATACGCAGTATTTT. Translation gives CSVEGFATDTQYF.